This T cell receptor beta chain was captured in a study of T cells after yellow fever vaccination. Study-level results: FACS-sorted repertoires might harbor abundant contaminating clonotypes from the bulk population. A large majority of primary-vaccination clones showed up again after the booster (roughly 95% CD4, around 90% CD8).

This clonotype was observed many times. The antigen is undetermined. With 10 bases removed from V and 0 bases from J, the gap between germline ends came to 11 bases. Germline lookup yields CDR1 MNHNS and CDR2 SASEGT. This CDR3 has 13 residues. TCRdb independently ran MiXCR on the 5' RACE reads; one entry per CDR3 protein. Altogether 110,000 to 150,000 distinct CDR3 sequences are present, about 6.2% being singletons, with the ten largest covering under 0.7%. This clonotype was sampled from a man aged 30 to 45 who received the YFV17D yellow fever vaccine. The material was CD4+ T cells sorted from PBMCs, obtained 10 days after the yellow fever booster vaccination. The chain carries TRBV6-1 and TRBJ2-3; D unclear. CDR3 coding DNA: TGTGCCACCCGGGCGCCGAGCACAGATACGCAGTATTTT. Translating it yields CATRAPSTDTQYF.